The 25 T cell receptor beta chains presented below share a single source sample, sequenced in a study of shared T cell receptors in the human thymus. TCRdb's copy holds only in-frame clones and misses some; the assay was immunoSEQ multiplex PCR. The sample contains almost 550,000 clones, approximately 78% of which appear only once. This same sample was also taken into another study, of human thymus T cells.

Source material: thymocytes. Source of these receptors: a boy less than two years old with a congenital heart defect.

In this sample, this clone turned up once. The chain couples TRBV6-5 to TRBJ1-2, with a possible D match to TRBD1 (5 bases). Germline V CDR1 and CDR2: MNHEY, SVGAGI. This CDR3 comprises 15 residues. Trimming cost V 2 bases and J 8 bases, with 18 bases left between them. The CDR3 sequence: CASSYTPRRGTGYTF. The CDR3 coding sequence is TGTGCCAGCAGTTACACTCCTCGGAGGGGAACGGGCTACACCTTC.

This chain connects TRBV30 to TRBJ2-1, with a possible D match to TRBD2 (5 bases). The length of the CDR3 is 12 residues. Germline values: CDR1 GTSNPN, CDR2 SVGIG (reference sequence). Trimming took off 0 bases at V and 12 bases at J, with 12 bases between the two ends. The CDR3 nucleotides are TGTGCCTGGAGTGTACCCGGGGATCGGCAGTTCTTC. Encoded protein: CAWSVPGDRQFF.

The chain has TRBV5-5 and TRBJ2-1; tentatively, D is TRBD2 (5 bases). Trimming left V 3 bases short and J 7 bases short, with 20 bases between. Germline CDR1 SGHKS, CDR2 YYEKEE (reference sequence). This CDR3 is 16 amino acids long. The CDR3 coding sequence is TGTGCCAGCAGCTGCTTTGAGCCCTGTCGAGGGAATGAGCAGTTCTTC. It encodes CASSCFEPCRGNEQFF.

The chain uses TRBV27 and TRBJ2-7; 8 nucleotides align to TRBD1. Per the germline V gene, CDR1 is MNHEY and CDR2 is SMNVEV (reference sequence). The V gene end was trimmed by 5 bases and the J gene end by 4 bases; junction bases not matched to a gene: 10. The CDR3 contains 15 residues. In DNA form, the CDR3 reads TGTGCCAGCAGTCCACGGGACAGGAATTTATACGAGCAGTACTTC. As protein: CASSPRDRNLYEQYF.

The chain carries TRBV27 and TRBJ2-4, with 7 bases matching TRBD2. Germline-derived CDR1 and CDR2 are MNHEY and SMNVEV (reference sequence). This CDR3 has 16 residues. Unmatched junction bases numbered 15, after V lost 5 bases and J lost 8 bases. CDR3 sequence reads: CASSAKGEAGVYIQYF. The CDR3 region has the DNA TGTGCCAGCAGTGCCAAAGGGGAGGCGGGAGTCTACATTCAGTACTTC.

The CDR3 sequence: CASSGGTRSGYTF. CDR3 DNA: TGCGCCAGCAGTGGAGGTACGCGGTCTGGCTACACCTTC. The rearrangement uses TRBV10-2 and TRBJ1-2; no firm D call. The CDR3 has 13 residues. V lost 4 bases and J 7 bases, leaving 13 bases between the germline ends. Germline lookup yields CDR1 WSHSY and CDR2 SAAADI.

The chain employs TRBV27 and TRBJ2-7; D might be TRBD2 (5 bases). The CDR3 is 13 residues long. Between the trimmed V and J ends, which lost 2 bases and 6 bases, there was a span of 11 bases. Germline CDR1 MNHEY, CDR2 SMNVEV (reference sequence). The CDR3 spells CASSLPPGVEQYF. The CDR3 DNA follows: TGTGCCAGCAGTTTACCGCCCGGGGTCGAGCAGTACTTC.

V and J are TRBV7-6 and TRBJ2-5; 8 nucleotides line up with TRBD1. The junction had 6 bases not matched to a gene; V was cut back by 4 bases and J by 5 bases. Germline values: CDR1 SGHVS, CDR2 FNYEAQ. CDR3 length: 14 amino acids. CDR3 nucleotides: TGTGCCAGCAGCTCGGGACAGGTTGCGGAGACCCAGTACTTC. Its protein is CASSSGQVAETQYF.

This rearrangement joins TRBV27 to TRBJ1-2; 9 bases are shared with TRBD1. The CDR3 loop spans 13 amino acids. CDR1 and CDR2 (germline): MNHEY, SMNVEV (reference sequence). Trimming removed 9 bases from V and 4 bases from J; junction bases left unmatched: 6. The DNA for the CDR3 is TGTGCCAGTCGGACAGGGGTTGGCTATGGCTACACCTTC. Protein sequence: CASRTGVGYGYTF.

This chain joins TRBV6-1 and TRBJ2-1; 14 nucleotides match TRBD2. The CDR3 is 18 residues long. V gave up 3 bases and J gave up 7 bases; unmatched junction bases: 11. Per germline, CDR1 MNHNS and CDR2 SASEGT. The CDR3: CASSDTPTTSGRGNEQFF. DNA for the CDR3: TGTGCCAGCAGTGATACCCCGACGACTAGCGGGAGGGGGAATGAGCAGTTCTTC.

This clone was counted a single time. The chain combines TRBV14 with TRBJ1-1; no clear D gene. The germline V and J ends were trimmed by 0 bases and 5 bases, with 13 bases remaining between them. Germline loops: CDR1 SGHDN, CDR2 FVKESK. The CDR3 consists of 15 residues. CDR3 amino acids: CASSQDIPPRTEAFF. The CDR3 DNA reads TGTGCCAGCAGCCAAGATATCCCTCCGAGGACTGAAGCTTTCTTT.

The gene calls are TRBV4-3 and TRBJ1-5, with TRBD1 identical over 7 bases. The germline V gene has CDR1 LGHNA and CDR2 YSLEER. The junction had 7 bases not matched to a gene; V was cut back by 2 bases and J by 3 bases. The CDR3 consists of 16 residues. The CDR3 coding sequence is TGCGCCAGCAGCCAATCCCCCAGGGGGGTCAATCAGCCCCAGCATTTT. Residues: CASSQSPRGVNQPQHF.

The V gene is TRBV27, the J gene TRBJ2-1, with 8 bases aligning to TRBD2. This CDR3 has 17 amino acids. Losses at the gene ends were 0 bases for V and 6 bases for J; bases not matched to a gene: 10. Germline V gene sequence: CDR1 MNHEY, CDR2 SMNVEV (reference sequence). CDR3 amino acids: CASSLSAGTRDVNEQFF. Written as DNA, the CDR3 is TGTGCCAGCAGTTTATCGGCCGGGACTAGAGATGTCAATGAGCAGTTCTTC.

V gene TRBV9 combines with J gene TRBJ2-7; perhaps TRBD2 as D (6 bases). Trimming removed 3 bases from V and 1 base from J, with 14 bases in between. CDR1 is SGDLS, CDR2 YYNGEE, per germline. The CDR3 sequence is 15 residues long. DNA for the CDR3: TGTGCCAGCAGCGCCGGGACTGGGAGATCCTACGAGCAGTACTTC. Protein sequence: CASSAGTGRSYEQYF.

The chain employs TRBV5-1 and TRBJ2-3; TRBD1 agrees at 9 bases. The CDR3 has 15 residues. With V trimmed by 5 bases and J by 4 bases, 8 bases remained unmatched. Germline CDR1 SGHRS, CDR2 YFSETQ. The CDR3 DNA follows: TGCGCCAGCAGGGGGGGTGACAGGGGGGCAGATACGCAGTATTTT. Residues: CASRGGDRGADTQYF. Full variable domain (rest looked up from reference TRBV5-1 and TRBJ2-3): KAGVTQTPRYLIKTRGQQVTLSCSPISGHRSVSWYQQTPGQGLQFLFEYFSETQRNKGNFPGRFSGRQFSNSRSEMNVSTLELGDSALYLCASRGGDRGADTQYFGPGTRLTVL.

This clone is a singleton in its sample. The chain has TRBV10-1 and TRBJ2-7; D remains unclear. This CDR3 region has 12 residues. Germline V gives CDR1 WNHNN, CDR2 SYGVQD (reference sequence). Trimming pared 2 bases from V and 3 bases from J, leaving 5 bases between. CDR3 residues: CASSENSYEQYF. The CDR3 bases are TGCGCCAGCAGTGAGAACAGCTACGAGCAGTACTTC.

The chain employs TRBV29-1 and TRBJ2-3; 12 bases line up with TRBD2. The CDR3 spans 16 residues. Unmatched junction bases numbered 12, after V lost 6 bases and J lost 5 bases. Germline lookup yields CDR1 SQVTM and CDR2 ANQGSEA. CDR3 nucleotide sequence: TGCAGCGTGACGATCCGACTAGCGGGAGATGGAGATACGCAGTATTTT. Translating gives CSVTIRLAGDGDTQYF.

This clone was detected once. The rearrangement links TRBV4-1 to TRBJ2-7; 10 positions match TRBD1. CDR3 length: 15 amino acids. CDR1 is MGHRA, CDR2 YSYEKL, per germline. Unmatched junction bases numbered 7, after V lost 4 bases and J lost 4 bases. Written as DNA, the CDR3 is TGCGCCAGCAGCCCTCACCGGGACAGGGGATACGAGCAGTACTTC. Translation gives CASSPHRDRGYEQYF.

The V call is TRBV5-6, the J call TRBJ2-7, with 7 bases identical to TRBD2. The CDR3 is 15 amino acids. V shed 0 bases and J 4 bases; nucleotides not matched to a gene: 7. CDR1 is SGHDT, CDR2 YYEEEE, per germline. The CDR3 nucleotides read TGTGCCAGCAGCTTGGCCGGCGGGAGTCCGTACGAGCAGTACTTC. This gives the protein CASSLAGGSPYEQYF.

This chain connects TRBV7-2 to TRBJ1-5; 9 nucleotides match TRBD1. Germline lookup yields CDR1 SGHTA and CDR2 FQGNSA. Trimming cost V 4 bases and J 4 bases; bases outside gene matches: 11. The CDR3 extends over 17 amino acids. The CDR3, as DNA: TGTGCCAGCAGCTCATCCGTACAGGGGGCGGATAATCAGCCCCAGCATTTT. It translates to CASSSSVQGADNQPQHF.

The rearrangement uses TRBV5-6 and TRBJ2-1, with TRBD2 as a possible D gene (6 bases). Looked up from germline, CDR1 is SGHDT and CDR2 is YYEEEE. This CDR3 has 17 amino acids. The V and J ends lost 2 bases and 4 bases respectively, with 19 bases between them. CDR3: CASSFWGVPSWYNEQFF. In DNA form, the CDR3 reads TGTGCCAGCAGCTTTTGGGGGGTGCCCTCTTGGTACAATGAGCAGTTCTTC. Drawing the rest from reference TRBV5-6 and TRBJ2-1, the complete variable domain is DAGVTQSPTHLIKTRGQQVTLRCSPKSGHDTVSWYQQALGQGPQFIFQYYEEEERQRGNFPDRFSGHQFPNYSSELNVNALLLGDSALYLCASSFWGVPSWYNEQFFGPGTRLTVL.

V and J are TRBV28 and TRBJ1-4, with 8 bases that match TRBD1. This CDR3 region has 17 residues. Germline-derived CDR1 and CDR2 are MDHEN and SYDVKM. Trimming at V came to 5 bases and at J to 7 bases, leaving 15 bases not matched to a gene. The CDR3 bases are TGTGCCAGCAGTGTTCACCGGGACAGGAGATTCGGTGAAAAACTGTTTTTT. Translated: CASSVHRDRRFGEKLFF.

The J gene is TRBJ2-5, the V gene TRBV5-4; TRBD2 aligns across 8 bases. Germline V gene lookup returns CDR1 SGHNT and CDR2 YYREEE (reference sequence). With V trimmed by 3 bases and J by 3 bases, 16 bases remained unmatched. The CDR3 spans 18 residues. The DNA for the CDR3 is TGTGCCAGCAGCTACTTCCCAGGGGTAGCGGGATTGGAAGAGACCCAGTACTTC. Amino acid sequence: CASSYFPGVAGLEETQYF.

The chain's CDR3 is CASSLPRETQYF. The CDR3 DNA follows: TGCGCCAGCAGCCTACCGAGGGAGACCCAGTACTTC. The chain has TRBV5-1 and TRBJ2-5; D uncertain. The CDR3 is made up of 12 amino acids. V shed 4 bases and J shed 5 bases, with 9 bases lying between them. Germline CDR1 SGHRS, CDR2 YFSETQ.

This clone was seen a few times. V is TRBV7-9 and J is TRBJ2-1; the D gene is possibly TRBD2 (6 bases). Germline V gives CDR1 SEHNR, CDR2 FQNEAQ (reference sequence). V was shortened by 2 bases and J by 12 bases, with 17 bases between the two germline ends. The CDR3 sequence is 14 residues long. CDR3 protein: CASSLPPSDPPQFF. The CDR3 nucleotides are TGTGCCAGCAGCTTACCTCCTAGCGACCCACCGCAGTTCTTC.